This TCR beta chain was sequenced for a study of metastatic and nonmetastatic thyroid tumors. TCRdb called clones again from the PCR reads with MiXCR. The sample holds 42,000 or so clones, 18% seen once. J lost 5 bases, V lost 6 bases, and 6 bases had no gene match. The CDR3 is 15 amino acids. Germline CDR1 reads SNHLY; CDR2 reads FYNNEI. No treatment had been given to any patient before thyroid surgery. This sequence originates from a female donor with papillary thyroid cancer or a benign thyroid nodule (not recorded which). Some clones in this sample may be carry-over from other donors' samples. The chain joins TRBV2 to TRBJ2-5; 13 bases are a match to TRBD2. The specimen was tumor tissue. CDR3 in amino acids: CASREGTSGVETQYF. Here the CDR3 DNA reads TGTGCCAGCAGGGAGGGGACTAGCGGGGTTGAGACCCAGTACTTC.